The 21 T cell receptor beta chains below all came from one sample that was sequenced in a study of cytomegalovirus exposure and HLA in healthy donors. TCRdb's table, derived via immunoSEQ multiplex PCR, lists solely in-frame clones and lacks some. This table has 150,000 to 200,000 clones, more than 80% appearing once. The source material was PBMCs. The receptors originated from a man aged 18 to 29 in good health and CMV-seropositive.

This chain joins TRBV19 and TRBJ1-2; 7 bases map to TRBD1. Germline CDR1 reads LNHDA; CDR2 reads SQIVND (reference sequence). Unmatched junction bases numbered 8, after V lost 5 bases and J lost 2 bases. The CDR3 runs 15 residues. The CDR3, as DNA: TGTGCCAGTAGTGCGCCCGGGACAGCCAACTATGGCTACACCTTC. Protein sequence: CASSAPGTANYGYTF.

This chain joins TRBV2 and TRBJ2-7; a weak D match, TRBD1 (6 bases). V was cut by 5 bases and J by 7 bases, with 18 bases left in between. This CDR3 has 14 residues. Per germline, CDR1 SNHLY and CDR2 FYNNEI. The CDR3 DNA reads TGTGCCAGCAGTCCCTTACAACAGGGCGGTGAGCAGTACTTC. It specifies CASSPLQQGGEQYF.

The CDR3 is CASSTEAGEYNEQFF. CDR3 DNA sequence: TGTGCCAGTAGTACGGAGGCCGGGGAATACAATGAGCAGTTCTTC. The chain links TRBV19 to TRBJ2-1; D possibly corresponds to TRBD2 (5 bases). The CDR3 runs to 15 residues. Germline CDR1 is LNHDA and CDR2 is SQIVND (reference sequence). Trimming left V 4 bases short and J 4 bases short, with 14 bases between.

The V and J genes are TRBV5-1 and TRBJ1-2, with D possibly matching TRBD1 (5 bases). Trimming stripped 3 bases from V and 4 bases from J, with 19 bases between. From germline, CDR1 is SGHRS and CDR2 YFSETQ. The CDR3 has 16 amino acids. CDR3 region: CASSSDTGRGSYGYTF. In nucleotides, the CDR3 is TGCGCCAGCAGCTCAGATACTGGACGGGGGAGCTATGGCTACACCTTC.

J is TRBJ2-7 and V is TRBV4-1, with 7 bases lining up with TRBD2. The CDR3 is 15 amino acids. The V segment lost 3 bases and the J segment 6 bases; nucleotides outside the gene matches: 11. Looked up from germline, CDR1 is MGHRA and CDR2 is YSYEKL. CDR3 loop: CASSQPAAGVIEQYF. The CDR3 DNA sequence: TGCGCCAGCAGCCAGCCAGCTGCGGGAGTGATCGAGCAGTACTTC.

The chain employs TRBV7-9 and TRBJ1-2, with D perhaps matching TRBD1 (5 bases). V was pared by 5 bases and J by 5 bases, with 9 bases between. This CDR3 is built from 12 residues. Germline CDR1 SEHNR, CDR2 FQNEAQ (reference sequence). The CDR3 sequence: CASSPTEYGYTF. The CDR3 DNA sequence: TGTGCCAGCAGCCCGACAGAATATGGCTACACCTTC.

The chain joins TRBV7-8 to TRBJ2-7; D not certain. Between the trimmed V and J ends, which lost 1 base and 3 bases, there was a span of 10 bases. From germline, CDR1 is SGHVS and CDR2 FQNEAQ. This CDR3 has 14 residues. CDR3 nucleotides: TGTGCCAGCAGCTTAGGTGTCAGTTTCTACGAGCAGTACTTC. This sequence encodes CASSLGVSFYEQYF.

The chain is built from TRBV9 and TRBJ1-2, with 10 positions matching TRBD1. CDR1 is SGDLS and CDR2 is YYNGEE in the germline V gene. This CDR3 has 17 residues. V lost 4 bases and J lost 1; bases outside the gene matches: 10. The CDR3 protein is CASSSHRDRGSNYGYTF. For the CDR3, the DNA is TGTGCCAGCAGCTCCCACCGGGACAGGGGCAGTAACTATGGCTACACCTTC.

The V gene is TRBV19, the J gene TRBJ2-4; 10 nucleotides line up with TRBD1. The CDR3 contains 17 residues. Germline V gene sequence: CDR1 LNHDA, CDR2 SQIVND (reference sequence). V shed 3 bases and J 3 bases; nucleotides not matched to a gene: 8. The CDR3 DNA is TGTGCCAGTAGTATCTGGGACAGGGGATACGGCAAAAACATTCAGTACTTC. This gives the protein CASSIWDRGYGKNIQYF.

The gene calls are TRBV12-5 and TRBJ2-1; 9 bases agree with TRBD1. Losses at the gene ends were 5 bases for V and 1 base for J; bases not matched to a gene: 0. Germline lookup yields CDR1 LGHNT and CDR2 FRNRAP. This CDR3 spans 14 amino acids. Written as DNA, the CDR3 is TGTGCTAGTGGTGGGACAGGGTCCTACAATGAGCAGTTCTTC. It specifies CASGGTGSYNEQFF.

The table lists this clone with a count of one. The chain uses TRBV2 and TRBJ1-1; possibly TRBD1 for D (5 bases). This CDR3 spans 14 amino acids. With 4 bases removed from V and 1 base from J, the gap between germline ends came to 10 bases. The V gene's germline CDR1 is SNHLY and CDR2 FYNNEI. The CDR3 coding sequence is TGTGCCAGCAGTGGGGGCGGGAAGAACACTGAAGCTTTCTTT. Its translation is CASSGGGKNTEAFF.

DNA for the CDR3: TGTGCCAGCAGCTTACAGGGGGCTGAGACCCAGTACTTC. This codes for CASSLQGAETQYF. The genes are TRBV11-2 and TRBJ2-5; 8 nucleotides match TRBD1. Germline-derived CDR1 and CDR2 are SGHAT and FQNNGV. Unmatched junction bases numbered 1, after V lost 2 bases and J lost 5 bases. This CDR3 is built from 13 residues.

CDR3 sequence reads: CASSYSEGANEKLFF. CDR3 sequence (DNA): TGTGCCAGCAGTTACTCGGAGGGCGCTAATGAAAAACTGTTTTTT. The chain couples TRBV6-5 to TRBJ1-4; D unresolved. Per the germline V gene, CDR1 is MNHEY and CDR2 is SVGAGI. Trimming stripped 0 bases from V and 3 bases from J, with 8 bases between. The CDR3 length is 15 residues.

CDR3 sequence: CSVVAQPTDTQYF. In DNA form, the CDR3 reads TGCAGCGTTGTAGCGCAACCCACAGATACGCAGTATTTT. The rearrangement joins TRBV29-1 to TRBJ2-3, with D perhaps TRBD2 (5 bases). Looked up from germline, CDR1 is SQVTM and CDR2 is ANQGSEA. The CDR3 runs 13 residues. Trimming removed 4 bases from V and 2 bases from J, with 10 bases in between.

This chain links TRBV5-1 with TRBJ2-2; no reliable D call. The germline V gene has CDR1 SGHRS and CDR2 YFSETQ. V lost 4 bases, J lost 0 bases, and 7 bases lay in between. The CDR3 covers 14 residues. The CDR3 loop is CASSPQANTGELFF. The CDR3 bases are TGCGCCAGCAGCCCCCAGGCGAACACCGGGGAGCTGTTTTTT.

The DNA for the CDR3 is TGTGCCAGCAGCCAAGGACAAGGTAGCTATGGCTACACCTTC. Its translation is CASSQGQGSYGYTF. The V gene is TRBV4-2, the J gene TRBJ1-2; D gene uncertain. Trimming took 1 base from V and 4 from J, leaving 10 bases between them. Germline V gene data show CDR1 as LGHNA and CDR2 as YNFKEQ. CDR3 length equals 14 residues.

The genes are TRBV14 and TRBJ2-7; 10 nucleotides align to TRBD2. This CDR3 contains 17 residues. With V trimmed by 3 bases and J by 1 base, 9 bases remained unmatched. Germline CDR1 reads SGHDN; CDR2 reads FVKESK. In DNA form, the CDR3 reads TGTGCCAGCAGCCAGGGACTAGCGAAGCCGTTTTCCTACGAGCAGTACTTC. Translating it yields CASSQGLAKPFSYEQYF.

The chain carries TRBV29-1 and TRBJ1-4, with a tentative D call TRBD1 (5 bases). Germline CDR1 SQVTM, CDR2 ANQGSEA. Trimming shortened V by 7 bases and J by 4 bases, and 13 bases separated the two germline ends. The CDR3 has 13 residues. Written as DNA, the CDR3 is TGCAGCGCCTCAGGGTGGAGTAATGAAAAACTGTTTTTT. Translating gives CSASGWSNEKLFF.

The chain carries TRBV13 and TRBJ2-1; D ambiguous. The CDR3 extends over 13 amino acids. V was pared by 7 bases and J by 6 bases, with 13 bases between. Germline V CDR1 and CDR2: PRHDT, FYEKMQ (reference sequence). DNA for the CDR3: TGTGCCAGCACCGAGATCCGCGGCAATGAGCAGTTCTTC. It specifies CASTEIRGNEQFF.

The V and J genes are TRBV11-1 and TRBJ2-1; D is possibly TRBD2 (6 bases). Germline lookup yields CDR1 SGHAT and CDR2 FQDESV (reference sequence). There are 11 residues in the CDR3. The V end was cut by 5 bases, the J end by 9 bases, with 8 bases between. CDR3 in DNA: TGTGCCAGCAGCGTTAGCGGTGAGCAGTTCTTC. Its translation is CASSVSGEQFF.

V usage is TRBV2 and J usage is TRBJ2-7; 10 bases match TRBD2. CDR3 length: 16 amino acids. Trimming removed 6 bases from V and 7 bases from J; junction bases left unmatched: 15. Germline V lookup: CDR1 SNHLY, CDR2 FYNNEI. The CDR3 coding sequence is TGTGCCAGCAGCAGACTAGCGGGTTTCCGACTAATAGAGCAGTACTTC. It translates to CASSRLAGFRLIEQYF.